These 20 T cell receptor beta chains were sequenced from one sample in a study of CD8+ T cells in alopecia areata. cDNA reverse transcribed from extracted RNA served as the sequencing template. The repertoire was sequenced with immunoSEQ multiplex PCR; TCRdb's copy has only in-frame clones and lacks some. The table has 140,000 to 150,000 clones, about 47% seen once. The sample consisted of CD4+ T cells sorted from blood, taken at week 0. These receptors all come from a human donor with alopecia areata.

This chain joins TRBV14 and TRBJ2-5; unclear D gene. CDR3 size: 13 residues. Looked up from germline, CDR1 is SGHDN and CDR2 is FVKESK. Trimming stripped 1 base from V and 8 bases from J, with 11 bases between. This chain's CDR3 is CASSQVQWVTQYF. DNA for the CDR3: TGTGCCAGCAGCCAAGTTCAATGGGTCACCCAGTACTTC.

This clone was observed a handful of times. The chain joins TRBV29-1 to TRBJ2-1; 11 nucleotides line up with TRBD2. With V trimmed by 6 bases and J by 4 bases, 17 bases remained unmatched. Germline lookup yields CDR1 SQVTM and CDR2 ANQGSEA. The CDR3 is 18 residues long. The CDR3: CSVPTHGRSGRGYNEQFF. CDR3 coding DNA: TGCAGCGTCCCCACTCACGGCCGTAGCGGGAGGGGATACAATGAGCAGTTCTTC.

This clone was counted a few times. The chain has TRBV7-2 and TRBJ2-3; TRBD2 matches at 8 bases. CDR1 SGHTA and CDR2 FQGNSA come from the germline V gene. The CDR3 sequence is 16 residues long. V shed 1 base, J shed 6 bases, and the junction held 9 bases outside the gene matches. The DNA of the CDR3 is TGTGCCAGCAGCTTAGTACCGCCGGGAGGGGCGGATACGCAGTATTTT. It yields the protein CASSLVPPGGADTQYF.

The rearrangement uses TRBV5-1 and TRBJ2-1, with D perhaps assigned TRBD1 or TRBD2 (5 bases each). V dropped 0 bases and J dropped 5 bases, with 12 bases sitting between them. From germline, CDR1 is SGHRS and CDR2 YFSETQ. The CDR3 extends over 15 amino acids. The CDR3: CASSLGGTTDNEQFF. CDR3 coding DNA: TGCGCCAGCAGCTTGGGAGGGACGACGGACAATGAGCAGTTCTTC.

Only a few counts were recorded for this clone. J is TRBJ1-5 and V is TRBV5-6, with a possible D match to TRBD1 (5 bases). This CDR3 spans 16 amino acids. V was shortened by 0 bases and J by 4 bases, with 14 bases between the two germline ends. Germline-derived CDR1 and CDR2 are SGHDT and YYEEEE. CDR3 in DNA: TGTGCCAGCAGCTTGGGACCACAGGCCGTGAATCAGCCCCAGCATTTT. It codes for CASSLGPQAVNQPQHF.

In its sample, this clone was seen once. This chain uses TRBV30 with TRBJ2-5, with D possibly TRBD1 on 5 matching bases. Per germline, CDR1 GTSNPN and CDR2 SVGIG (reference sequence). The CDR3 is 13 amino acids. The ends were cut back, 4 bases at V and 7 bases at J, with 16 bases in the middle. CDR3 nucleotides: TGTGCCTGGACCCGAACGCCCCAGGGGACCCAGTACTTC. Protein sequence: CAWTRTPQGTQYF.

The chain employs TRBV10-3 and TRBJ2-1, with D possibly being TRBD2 (5 bases). Per germline, CDR1 ENHRY and CDR2 SYGVKD. V lost 3 bases, J lost 0 bases, and 12 bases lay in between. The CDR3 is 16 residues long. The CDR3, as DNA: TGTGCCATCAGTGAAGGGCTAGCTCCCTCCTACAATGAGCAGTTCTTC. Translating it yields CAISEGLAPSYNEQFF.

This clone was observed a handful of times. The V call is TRBV6-1, the J call TRBJ1-2; unclear D gene. The V and J ends lost 7 bases and 2 bases respectively, with 14 bases between them. The CDR3 spans 14 residues. CDR1 is MNHNS, CDR2 SASEGT, per germline. In DNA form, the CDR3 reads TGTGCCAGCATTGTAGCTCCTACAAACTATGGCTACACCTTC. Protein product: CASIVAPTNYGYTF.

The chain links TRBV29-1 to TRBJ2-5, with D perhaps TRBD1 (6 bases). The CDR3 length is 14 residues. The germline gives CDR1 SQVTM, CDR2 ANQGSEA. V gave up 4 bases and J gave up 5 bases, with 17 bases separating them. As DNA, the CDR3 is TGCAGCGTTGCATCAGGGGCCGGACGGGAGACCCAGTACTTC. Residues: CSVASGAGRETQYF. Based on the CDR3 plus reference TRBV29-1 and TRBJ2-5, the full variable domain is SAVISQKPSRDICQRGTSLTIQCQVDSQVTMMFWYRQQPGQSLTLIATANQGSEATYESGFVIDKFPISRPNLTFSTLTVSNMSPEDSSIYLCSVASGAGRETQYFGPGTRLLVL.

The chain recombines TRBV29-1 with TRBJ2-1; 8 bases map to TRBD1. The CDR3 is 14 amino acids. V lost 4 bases to trimming and J lost 6 bases; unmatched junction nucleotides: 8. Germline assignment: CDR1 SQVTM and CDR2 ANQGSEA. Here the CDR3 reads CSVVSQGAVNEQFF. Here the CDR3 DNA reads TGCAGCGTTGTCTCCCAGGGGGCGGTCAATGAGCAGTTCTTC.

The chain carries TRBV7-2 and TRBJ1-4; D remains unclear. CDR3 length equals 15 residues. Trimming removed 1 base at V and 4 bases at J, with 10 bases between. Per the germline V gene, CDR1 is SGHTA and CDR2 is FQGNSA. CDR3 sequence (DNA): TGTGCCAGCAGCTTAGGTGTCAGCTATAATGAAAAACTGTTTTTT. Translating it yields CASSLGVSYNEKLFF.

V gene TRBV5-4 combines with J gene TRBJ2-7; no reliable D call. V was trimmed by 0 bases and J by 3 bases, leaving 19 bases between them. Germline CDR1 is SGHNT and CDR2 is YYREEE (reference sequence). The CDR3 is 17 amino acids. CDR3 sequence reads: CASSLDRGSHAYYEQYF. The CDR3 DNA reads as TGTGCCAGCAGCTTGGATCGTGGGTCCCACGCCTACTACGAGCAGTACTTC.

The J gene is TRBJ1-4, the V gene TRBV29-1; possibly TRBD1 for D (5 bases). The CDR3 sequence is 14 residues long. Trimming removed 6 bases from V and 8 bases from J, with 19 bases in between. Per the germline V gene, CDR1 is SQVTM and CDR2 is ANQGSEA. CDR3 region: CSVVPTTDTEKLFF. The CDR3 nucleotides are TGCAGCGTGGTTCCCACGACAGATACAGAAAAACTGTTTTTT.

This clone turned up a few times. The rearrangement uses TRBV2 and TRBJ2-7; the D gene is possibly TRBD1 (5 bases). Trimming cost V 5 bases and J 12 bases, with 14 bases left between them. The CDR3 has 11 amino acids. Per the germline V gene, CDR1 is SNHLY and CDR2 is FYNNEI. The DNA for the CDR3 is TGTGCCAGCAGTTCCCGACAGTCGCCGTACTTC. Protein: CASSSRQSPYF.

This clone was seen more than once but under ten times. The rearrangement joins TRBV28 to TRBJ2-2; D unclear. V lost 4 bases and J 5 bases, leaving 5 bases between the germline ends. The CDR3 is 12 amino acids. Germline V gene sequence: CDR1 MDHEN, CDR2 SYDVKM. DNA for the CDR3: TGTGCCAGCAGTTCAAGAACCGGGGAGCTGTTTTTT. Its protein product is CASSSRTGELFF.

This clone was counted a few times. The V and J genes are TRBV29-1 and TRBJ2-7; weak D call: TRBD1 (5 bases). The CDR3 covers 12 residues. The V end was cut by 1 base, the J end by 5 bases, with 9 bases between. Per the germline V gene, CDR1 is SQVTM and CDR2 is ANQGSEA. The CDR3 loop reads CSVEAPGHEQYF. The DNA for the CDR3 is TGCAGCGTTGAAGCCCCAGGGCACGAGCAGTACTTC.

The V and J genes are TRBV28 and TRBJ1-2; 7 bases line up with TRBD1. Germline assignment: CDR1 MDHEN and CDR2 SYDVKM. The CDR3 has 14 amino acids. J lost 5 bases, V lost 4 bases, and 7 bases had no gene match. The CDR3 DNA is TGTGCCAGCAGTTCGACAGGGAGGTTTTATGGCTACACCTTC. As protein: CASSSTGRFYGYTF.

In DNA, the CDR3 is TGTGCCATCAGTGAAGCTAGCGGGTCGTGGGAGCAGTACTTC. Protein product: CAISEASGSWEQYF. The chain has TRBV10-3 and TRBJ2-7; 8 bases align to TRBD2. V shed 3 bases, J shed 7 bases, and the junction held 8 bases outside the gene matches. The CDR3 sequence is 14 residues long. CDR1 and CDR2 (germline): ENHRY, SYGVKD.

This clone has a handful of counts. V gene TRBV6-1 combines with J gene TRBJ2-2; 10 bases agree with TRBD1. The CDR3 covers 15 residues. J gave up 7 bases and V 4 bases, and 6 bases lay outside the gene matches. CDR1 and CDR2 from the germline V gene are MNHNS and SASEGT. The CDR3 spells CASSGGQGMSGELFF. DNA of the CDR3: TGTGCCAGCAGTGGGGGACAGGGGATGAGCGGGGAGCTGTTTTTT.

This chain connects TRBV13 to TRBJ2-4; TRBD2 aligns across 9 bases. The V segment lost 0 bases and the J segment 0 bases; nucleotides outside the gene matches: 3. This CDR3 is 17 amino acids long. Germline CDR1 PRHDT, CDR2 FYEKMQ (reference sequence). The CDR3 coding sequence is TGTGCCAGCAGCTTAGGCGGCGGGAGGGGAGCCAAAAACATTCAGTACTTC. This encodes CASSLGGGRGAKNIQYF.